A single sample is the source of the 11 T cell receptor beta chains below, sequenced in a study of T cells in Graves' hyperthyroidism and ophthalmopathy. Amplification targeted TCR beta CDR3 regions from RNA transcripts. With the HTBI primer set, the TCR CDR3 went through a first round of RT-PCR. TCRdb fed the multiplex PCR reads into MiXCR, producing one record per CDR3 protein. The sample includes approximately 720,000 distinct CDR3 sequences, 18% of them seen just once. The sequenced sample was blood. Every receptor here comes from a woman between 45 and 60 years old with Graves' hyperthyroidism that later progressed to Graves' ophthalmopathy.

This clonotype was found many times. This chain uses TRBV2 with TRBJ1-5; TRBD1 matches 8 bases. With V trimmed by 6 bases and J by 2 bases, 12 bases remained unmatched. Germline V gene sequence: CDR1 SNHLY, CDR2 FYNNEI. The CDR3 extends over 17 amino acids. CDR3 nucleotide sequence: TGTGCCAGCAGGTACGGACTCAGGGGGCGAGGCAATCAGCCCCAGCATTTT. It encodes CASRYGLRGRGNQPQHF.

To note about this clonotype: The germline gene is not matched at one end of the junction; a read error may be the cause. The chain has TRBV7-7 and TRBJ2-1; D is possibly TRBD1 or TRBD2 (5 bases each). CDR1 is SSHAT, CDR2 FNYEAQ, per germline (reference sequence). The CDR3 runs to 19 residues. The CDR3 protein is CASSLGASPGTVPGDEQFF. As DNA, the CDR3 is TGTGCTAGCAGTCTCGGTGCCAGTCCTGGGACGGTACCAGGCGATGAGCAGTTCTTC.

The sample holds many counts of this clonotype. The chain joins TRBV3-1 to TRBJ2-3; 9 bases map to TRBD2. This CDR3 region has 16 residues. V gave up 4 bases and J gave up 0 bases; unmatched junction bases: 5. Germline-derived CDR1 and CDR2 are LGHDT and YNNKEL (reference sequence). The CDR3 DNA reads as TGTGCCAGCAGCCGAACCACTAGCGGGAGCACAGATACGCAGTATTTT. It codes for CASSRTTSGSTDTQYF.

The chain uses TRBV5-1 and TRBJ2-1; 12 bases match TRBD2. Germline loops: CDR1 SGHRS, CDR2 YFSETQ. Trimming removed 2 bases from V and 5 bases from J; junction bases left unmatched: 11. The length of the CDR3 is 18 residues. Here the CDR3 DNA reads TGCGCCAGCAGCTTTGAGACTAGCGGGGGCCTAATAAACAATGAGCAGTTCTTC. This gives the protein CASSFETSGGLINNEQFF.

The table lists this clonotype with many counts. The chain recombines TRBV7-2 with TRBJ2-5; perhaps TRBD2 as D (6 bases). The CDR3 has 14 amino acids. Per germline, CDR1 SGHTA and CDR2 FQGNSA. V dropped 2 bases and J dropped 4 bases, with 11 bases sitting between them. The CDR3 DNA follows: TGTGCCAGCAGCTTATTATGGGGGGTAGAGACCCAGTACTTC. Amino acids: CASSLLWGVETQYF.

CDR3: CSARERSISNEQFF. CDR3 bases: TGCAGTGCTAGGGAGAGGTCGATTTCCAATGAGCAGTTCTTC. This chain connects TRBV20-1 to TRBJ2-1; unclear D gene. The CDR3 consists of 14 residues. Trimming took 3 bases from V and 6 from J, leaving 15 bases between them. Germline V gene data show CDR1 as DFQATT and CDR2 as SNEGSKA (reference sequence).

In its sample, this clonotype was seen many times. CDR3: CASSQVAETQYF. The DNA of the CDR3 is TGTGCCAGCAGCCAAGTTGCGGAGACCCAGTACTTC. The rearrangement links TRBV3-1 to TRBJ2-5; D gene unclear. The CDR3 has 12 residues. Germline V lookup: CDR1 LGHDT, CDR2 YNNKEL (reference sequence). Deletions cut 1 base from V and 5 bases from J, with 5 bases between.

The sample holds many counts of this clonotype. The rearrangement uses TRBV2 and TRBJ1-1; D possibly corresponds to TRBD1 (5 bases). Per germline, CDR1 SNHLY and CDR2 FYNNEI. CDR3 length: 15 residues. V lost 2 bases to trimming and J lost 0 bases, with 10 bases between them. This CDR3 reads CASSEPTAVNTEAFF. The DNA of the CDR3 is TGTGCCAGCAGTGAACCGACAGCTGTGAACACTGAAGCTTTCTTT.

The gene calls are TRBV6-1 and TRBJ2-2, with D unclear. Germline V gene sequence: CDR1 MNHNS, CDR2 SASEGT. There are 13 residues in the CDR3. Trimming stripped 7 bases from V and 0 bases from J, with 6 bases between. The CDR3 protein is CASNGPNTGELFF. DNA for the CDR3: TGTGCCAGCAACGGACCGAACACCGGGGAGCTGTTTTTT.

The chain has TRBV29-1 and TRBJ1-2; D gene unclear. The CDR3 consists of 12 residues. The V and J ends lost 4 bases and 2 bases respectively, with 8 bases between them. Germline V gene sequence: CDR1 SQVTM, CDR2 ANQGSEA. Here the CDR3 reads CSVGEENYGYTF. The CDR3, as DNA: TGCAGCGTTGGGGAGGAAAACTATGGCTACACCTTC.

The table lists this clonotype with many counts. The gene calls are TRBV7-9 and TRBJ2-5; D remains unclear. V was clipped by 6 bases and J by 4 bases, with 12 bases between them. Germline CDR1 is SEHNR and CDR2 is FQNEAQ (reference sequence). This CDR3 spans 13 amino acids. CDR3 region: CASSPNRVETQYF. The CDR3 DNA reads TGTGCCAGCAGTCCAAATCGAGTAGAGACCCAGTACTTC.